This TCR beta chain was profiled in a study of spatial heterogeneity in lung cancer. Specified time point: sample taken at primary tumor resection. Unsorted whole RNA of tumor, nontumor lung or frozen PBMC was sequenced. Unique molecular identifiers tagged every individual TCR cDNA molecule. TCRdb ran MiXCR on the 5' RACE reads and lists one entry per CDR3 protein. The profile covers 5,000 to 6,500 distinct CDR3 sequences, with about 18% appearing a single time and roughly 17% taken by the ten largest. The CDR3 contains 16 residues. The J segment lost 6 bases and the V segment lost 6 bases, leaving 15 bases of the junction unmatched. The germline CDR1 and CDR2 sequences are MNHNY and SVGAGI (reference sequence). This clonotype ranks as medium-sized (0.01 to 0.1%).

V and J are TRBV6-6 and TRBJ2-5; 8 nucleotides line up with TRBD2. The source was normal lung tissue next to the tumor, collected at surgery. This receptor was obtained from a male donor with early-stage non-small cell lung cancer. The DNA of the CDR3 is TGTGCCAGCAGCCCGGGGGGGGCGGGAGATGGAAAGACCCAGTACTTC. Protein: CASSPGGAGDGKTQYF.